The 26 T cell receptor beta chains presented below share a single source sample, sequenced in a study of blood T cells in healthy people across ages. Next came a second PCR, run for about 7 to 12 cycles, which used a sample-barcoded 5' primer along with a J-beta primer mix. Each CDR3 protein gets one entry after TCRdb re-called the 5' RACE reads with MiXCR. The top ten hold less than 15% of the sample, which has 1 million to 1.2 million distinct CDR3 sequences, roughly two fifths seen once. Sequences were obtained from blood. All receptors derive from a man between 18 and 35 years old in good health.

The chain recombines TRBV5-6 with TRBJ1-4; D call uncertain. Trimming cost V 1 base and J 4 bases, with 8 bases left between them. CDR3 length: 14 amino acids. The germline V gene has CDR1 SGHDT and CDR2 YYEEEE. Written as DNA, the CDR3 is TGTGCCAGCAGCTTGATTGACGGTAATGAAAAACTGTTTTTT. Translation gives CASSLIDGNEKLFF. The full variable domain, rest sourced from reference TRBV5-6 and TRBJ1-4, is DAGVTQSPTHLIKTRGQQVTLRCSPKSGHDTVSWYQQALGQGPQFIFQYYEEEERQRGNFPDRFSGHQFPNYSSELNVNALLLGDSALYLCASSLIDGNEKLFFGSGTQLSVL.

This clonotype was seen at least ten times. The V call is TRBV3-1, the J call TRBJ2-5, with 12 bases matching TRBD2. The CDR3 length is 18 residues. CDR1 and CDR2 from the germline V gene are LGHDT and YNNKEL (reference sequence). Trimming cost V 0 bases and J 1 base; bases outside gene matches: 6. CDR3 sequence: CASSQEEASGGAQETQYF. CDR3 sequence (DNA): TGTGCCAGCAGCCAAGAGGAGGCTAGCGGGGGGGCCCAAGAGACCCAGTACTTC.

This clonotype was detected only a few times. V gene TRBV6-5 combines with J gene TRBJ2-7; TRBD2 matches 10 bases. CDR3 length: 15 residues. V trimming: 7 bases; J trimming: 7 bases; junction bases outside the gene matches: 13. From germline, CDR1 is MNHEY and CDR2 SVGAGI. CDR3 residues: CASTVLAGSPNEQYF. Here the CDR3 DNA reads TGTGCCAGCACCGTACTAGCGGGGAGCCCCAATGAGCAGTACTTC.

The V gene is TRBV7-8, the J gene TRBJ1-4; TRBD1 might be the D (5 bases). The CDR3 length is 15 residues. The ends were cut back, 4 bases at V and 7 bases at J, with 16 bases in the middle. The germline V gene has CDR1 SGHVS and CDR2 FQNEAQ. The DNA for the CDR3 is TGTGCCAGCAGCTCCTCATCGGGACGGCCTGAAAAACTGTTTTTT. It codes for CASSSSSGRPEKLFF.

Only a few counts were recorded for this clonotype. The rearrangement uses TRBV12-3 or TRBV12-4 and TRBJ1-4; 8 positions match TRBD1. The CDR3 is made up of 14 amino acids. V was clipped by 5 bases and J by 10 bases; unmatched bases: 9. The CDR3 region is CASSPTGGGVKLFF. As DNA, the CDR3 is TGTGCCAGCAGTCCTACAGGGGGGGGTGTAAAACTGTTTTTT.

The table lists this clonotype with a few counts. The chain has TRBV3-1 and TRBJ2-1, with D perhaps TRBD1 or TRBD2 (5 bases each). Trimming took off 3 bases at V and 0 bases at J, with 15 bases between the two ends. Germline lookup yields CDR1 LGHDT and CDR2 YNNKEL (reference sequence). This CDR3 is 17 amino acids long. The CDR3 DNA reads TGTGCCAGCAGCCACTTCAGGGACGTCGGCTCCTACAATGAGCAGTTCTTC. Protein sequence: CASSHFRDVGSYNEQFF.

This clonotype appeared a few times. V is TRBV2 and J is TRBJ1-3; 8 bases fit TRBD1. V gave up 6 bases and J gave up 1 base; unmatched junction bases: 14. CDR1 and CDR2 from the germline V gene are SNHLY and FYNNEI. This CDR3 is 18 amino acids long. In DNA form, the CDR3 reads TGTGCCAGCAGCCAGACCCGGGGGACAGGCCCTTCTGGAAACACCATATATTTT. This codes for CASSQTRGTGPSGNTIYF.

This chain joins TRBV29-1 and TRBJ1-2, with 9 positions matching TRBD1. Germline lookup yields CDR1 SQVTM and CDR2 ANQGSEA. The junction had 4 bases not matched to a gene; V was cut back by 7 bases and J by 4 bases. The CDR3 sequence is 12 residues long. In DNA, the CDR3 is TGCAGCGCGGACAGGGGTATCTATGGCTACACCTTC. Translation gives CSADRGIYGYTF.

The chain uses TRBV27 and TRBJ1-1, with TRBD1 matching 10 bases. Germline CDR1 reads MNHEY; CDR2 reads SMNVEV (reference sequence). Trimming took 8 bases from V and 3 from J; bases not matched to a gene: 6. This CDR3 is built from 14 residues. CDR3: CASGMTGGYTEAFF. DNA for the CDR3: TGTGCCAGCGGGATGACAGGGGGCTACACTGAAGCTTTCTTT.

This clonotype was counted at least ten times. The chain employs TRBV7-9 and TRBJ1-2; 7 bases agree with TRBD1. The CDR3 length is 14 residues. The V gene end was trimmed by 3 bases and the J gene end by 2 bases; junction bases not matched to a gene: 3. Germline values: CDR1 SEHNR, CDR2 FQNEAQ (reference sequence). The CDR3: CASSFPTGNYGYTF. The CDR3, as DNA: TGTGCCAGCAGCTTCCCGACAGGGAACTATGGCTACACCTTC.

The chain combines TRBV20-1 with TRBJ1-6, with D perhaps matching TRBD1 (6 bases). The V end was cut by 1 base, the J end by 7 bases, with 17 bases between. Germline CDR1 and CDR2: DFQATT and SNEGSKA (reference sequence). This CDR3 is built from 16 residues. This chain's CDR3 is CSARVSPGQNNSPLHF. In DNA form, the CDR3 reads TGCAGTGCTAGAGTTTCCCCGGGACAAAACAATTCACCCCTCCACTTT.

For this clonotype: This may arise from a read error, as a much more abundant clone is one base away. The V call is TRBV13, the J call TRBJ2-5, with a possible D match to TRBD1 (5 bases). V lost 1 base and J 11 bases, leaving 11 bases between the germline ends. The CDR3 totals 12 residues. Germline V gene sequence: CDR1 PRHDT, CDR2 FYEKMQ (reference sequence). In DNA form, the CDR3 reads TGTGCCAGCAGCTTAGAGACAGAAGAGCAGTACTTC. As protein: CASSLETEEQYF.

This rearrangement joins TRBV20-1 to TRBJ2-1, with a possible D match to TRBD2 (5 bases). Germline assignment: CDR1 DFQATT and CDR2 SNEGSKA (reference sequence). This CDR3 contains 16 residues. The V and J ends lost 1 base and 0 bases respectively, with 13 bases between them. This CDR3 is CSARGVSGNSYNEQFF. In DNA form, the CDR3 reads TGCAGTGCTAGAGGAGTGTCCGGGAACTCCTACAATGAGCAGTTCTTC.

A few counts support this clonotype. This chain uses TRBV7-8 with TRBJ2-4, with D perhaps matching TRBD2 (6 bases). The germline CDR1 and CDR2 sequences are SGHVS and FQNEAQ. V lost 8 bases and J 0 bases, leaving 14 bases between the germline ends. CDR3 length: 15 residues. CDR3 sequence reads: CASAGQGIAKNIQYF. For the CDR3, the DNA is TGTGCCAGCGCGGGGCAGGGAATAGCCAAAAACATTCAGTACTTC.

This clonotype was counted at least ten times. The genes are TRBV29-1 and TRBJ2-5; TRBD1 matches 7 bases. From germline, CDR1 is SQVTM and CDR2 ANQGSEA. V dropped 7 bases and J dropped 1; count of bases not matched to a gene: 9. The CDR3 has 14 residues. The CDR3 bases are TGCAGCGCCGTCCCGGGACAGACCCAAGAGACCCAGTACTTC. Amino acid sequence: CSAVPGQTQETQYF. Supplemented by reference TRBV29-1 and TRBJ2-5, the full variable domain reads SAVISQKPSRDICQRGTSLTIQCQVDSQVTMMFWYRQQPGQSLTLIATANQGSEATYESGFVIDKFPISRPNLTFSTLTVSNMSPEDSSIYLCSAVPGQTQETQYFGPGTRLLVL.

This chain uses TRBV10-3 with TRBJ1-1, with TRBD1 identical over 8 bases. Germline V gives CDR1 ENHRY, CDR2 SYGVKD. The CDR3 covers 13 residues. V lost 8 bases, J lost 2 bases, and 4 bases stayed unmatched. The CDR3 protein is CAIGQGANTEAFF. The DNA for the CDR3 is TGTGCCATCGGACAGGGAGCCAACACTGAAGCTTTCTTT.

This clonotype was seen more than once but under ten times. V usage is TRBV9 and J usage is TRBJ1-6, with D tentatively TRBD1 (6 bases). CDR1 SGDLS and CDR2 YYNGEE come from the germline V gene. This CDR3 has 13 residues. V was clipped by 6 bases and J by 5 bases, with 9 bases between them. The CDR3 is CASKGGNNSPLHF. The DNA for the CDR3 is TGTGCCAGCAAGGGGGGAAATAATTCACCCCTCCACTTT.

This rearrangement joins TRBV12-3 or TRBV12-4 to TRBJ1-1; 7 bases match TRBD1. This CDR3 is built from 15 residues. V dropped 1 base and J dropped 4; count of bases not matched to a gene: 6. In DNA form, the CDR3 reads TGTGCCAGCAGTTTAGTAGTCGCAGGGGGCACTGAAGCTTTCTTT. Translating it yields CASSLVVAGGTEAFF.

The rearrangement uses TRBV25-1 and TRBJ2-5; weak D call: TRBD1 (6 bases). The J call may be faulty, since TRBJ2-7 better matches the DNA end. Germline V gene data show CDR1 as MGHDK and CDR2 as SYGVNS. The CDR3 is made up of 14 amino acids. The DNA for the CDR3 is TGTGCCAGCAGAGAAACAGGGCTCGAATACGAGCAGTACTTC. It encodes CASRETGLEYEQYF.

This clonotype was detected only a few times. This rearrangement joins TRBV5-6 to TRBJ1-4; D not resolved. V lost 4 bases and J lost 4, with 8 bases in between. The CDR3 is 13 amino acids. From germline, CDR1 is SGHDT and CDR2 YYEEEE. Here the CDR3 DNA reads TGTGCCAGCAGCAAGGAGGTTAATGAAAAACTGTTTTTT. Amino acids: CASSKEVNEKLFF. The variable domain in full, with the rest retrieved from reference TRBV5-6 and TRBJ1-4, is DAGVTQSPTHLIKTRGQQVTLRCSPKSGHDTVSWYQQALGQGPQFIFQYYEEEERQRGNFPDRFSGHQFPNYSSELNVNALLLGDSALYLCASSKEVNEKLFFGSGTQLSVL.

There are a few counts of this clonotype. This rearrangement joins TRBV14 to TRBJ2-4, with a weak D call TRBD1 (5 bases). This CDR3 spans 17 amino acids. The germline gives CDR1 SGHDN, CDR2 FVKESK. Trimming took off 3 bases at V and 0 bases at J, with 15 bases between the two ends. CDR3: CASSHTRQSIAKNIQYF. CDR3 sequence (DNA): TGTGCCAGCAGCCATACGAGACAGTCAATAGCCAAAAACATTCAGTACTTC. The variable domain in full, completed from reference TRBV14 and TRBJ2-4, reads EAGVTQFPSHSVIEKGQTVTLRCDPISGHDNLYWYRRVMGKEIKFLLHFVKESKQDESGMPNNRFLAERTGGTYSTLKVQPAELEDSGVYFCASSHTRQSIAKNIQYFGAGTRLSVL.

This clonotype was seen more than once but under ten times. The V call is TRBV20-1, the J call TRBJ2-3; D might be TRBD1 (6 bases). Germline CDR1 and CDR2: DFQATT and SNEGSKA (reference sequence). The length of the CDR3 is 14 residues. V lost 6 bases to trimming and J lost 1 base, with 14 bases between them. The CDR3 sequence is CSAPGVLRTDTQYF. The DNA for the CDR3 is TGCAGTGCCCCAGGGGTCTTACGCACAGATACGCAGTATTTT.

This rearrangement joins TRBV9 to TRBJ1-2; D perhaps matches TRBD1 (5 bases). The CDR3 covers 14 residues. Trimming took 4 bases from V and 3 from J, leaving 13 bases between them. Germline lookup yields CDR1 SGDLS and CDR2 YYNGEE. CDR3 DNA: TGTGCCAGCAGCCCGACCCAGGGTTACTATGGCTACACCTTC. Translating gives CASSPTQGYYGYTF.

Concerning this clonotype: The junction shows a germline mismatch at one end, possibly a read error. The chain carries TRBV20-1 and TRBJ1-1; D unresolved. There are 13 residues in the CDR3. Germline CDR1 DFQATT, CDR2 SNEGSKA (reference sequence). CDR3 sequence: CCAAETMNTEAFF. DNA of the CDR3: TGCTGTGCAGCAGAGACCATGAACACTGAAGCTTTCTTT.

This clonotype has just a few counts. The junction differs from germline at one of its ends, possibly a read error. This chain joins TRBV15 and TRBJ1-2, with D unresolved. There are 14 residues in the CDR3. CDR1 and CDR2 (germline): LNHNV, YYDKDF (reference sequence). As DNA, the CDR3 is TGTGCCACCTGCAGAGATGTGAGGAACTATGGCTACACCTTC. Translated, it gives CATCRDVRNYGYTF.

This clonotype was seen once. CDR3 protein: CASSVGLDYNEQFF. CDR3 nucleotide sequence: TGTGCCAGCAGCGTAGGATTGGACTACAATGAGCAGTTCTTC. The chain joins TRBV9 to TRBJ2-1; D is ambiguous. Germline V gives CDR1 SGDLS, CDR2 YYNGEE. The CDR3 covers 14 residues. Trimming pared 0 bases from V and 3 bases from J, leaving 7 bases between.